This T cell receptor (beta chain) is from a study of T-cell memory formation after mild COVID-19. Using its own MiXCR run on the 5' RACE reads, TCRdb lists one record per CDR3 protein. The data show over 30,000 distinct CDR3 sequences, about 10% seen once. Study-level results: Clones that contracted from day 15 to 85 were balanced CD4/CD8, while later expanders leaned CD4+.

The CDR3 is made up of 15 amino acids. Germline V gene lookup returns CDR1 SGDLS and CDR2 YYNGEE. V dropped 4 bases and J dropped 2 bases, with 15 bases sitting between them. This clonotype was seen ten or more times. Its antigen remains unknown. The clonotype originates from a man between 18 and 29 years old who had mild COVID-19 (a few samples of this study predate the infection). Cell type and time point are not known. The material sequenced was PBMCs or a T cell subset sorted from them (not recorded which). The chain joins TRBV9 to TRBJ2-5, with D perhaps matching TRBD1 (6 bases). CDR3 loop: CASSRQVLRQETQYF. In DNA form, the CDR3 reads TGTGCCAGCAGCAGACAGGTCCTCCGTCAAGAGACCCAGTACTTC.